These 9 T cell receptor beta chains were all obtained from the same sample, sequenced in a study of blood T cells in healthy people across ages (dated by TCRdb to 2014 to 2015). Libraries were prepared through 5' RACE. Sequencing relied on an Illumina HiSeq 2500. A second about 7 to 12 cycle PCR used a sample-barcoded 5' primer and a J-beta primer mix. TCRdb's own reprocessing of the public reads used fastp at Q25 and MiXCR and kept productive beta chains. Entries that share a CDR3 protein sequence are merged under the most common genes and DNA. In this sample the table shows some 710,000 distinct CDR3 sequences, about 20% of which occur a single time. Under 25% of the sample is held by the ten biggest clonotypes. Sequenced material: blood. The receptors derive from a man between 65 and 85 years old in good health.

This clonotype came up a few times. The gene calls are TRBV12-3 or TRBV12-4 and TRBJ1-1; D call uncertain. CDR3 length: 15 residues. Trimming stripped 2 bases from V and 1 base from J, with 11 bases between. The CDR3 spells CASSLKRGPNTEAFF. DNA of the CDR3: TGTGCCAGCAGTTTAAAACGCGGGCCGAACACTGAAGCTTTCTTT.

The CDR3 coding sequence is TGTGCCAGCAGGGGGGATTCCGAGCAGTACTTC. The encoded protein is CASRGDSEQYF. The rearrangement uses TRBV12-3 or TRBV12-4 and TRBJ2-5; D possibly matches TRBD1 or TRBD2 (5 bases each). The DNA end favors TRBJ2-7, so the J call may be wrong. The CDR3 extends over 11 amino acids.

In the case of this clonotype: One base away lies a much larger clone, so this may be a sequencing read error. This chain connects TRBV20-1 to TRBJ1-4; D unclear. This CDR3 is 14 amino acids long. Germline V lookup: CDR1 DFQATT, CDR2 SNEGSKA (reference sequence). Trimming left V 2 bases short and J 5 bases short, with 12 bases between. The DNA of the CDR3 is TGCAGTGCTAGACCCACGGGCGGGAATGAAAAACTGTTTTTT. Protein product: CSARPTGGNEKLFF.

V is TRBV7-8 and J is TRBJ2-7; 9 nucleotides line up with TRBD1. Per the germline V gene, CDR1 is SGHVS and CDR2 is FQNEAQ. The CDR3 is made up of 15 amino acids. With 5 bases clipped from V and 5 bases from J, the junction kept 10 bases outside the gene matches. CDR3 amino acids: CASSDRTGERHEQYF. CDR3 in DNA: TGTGCCAGCAGCGACCGGACAGGGGAGAGACACGAGCAGTACTTC. Full variable domain (rest looked up from reference TRBV7-8 and TRBJ2-7): GAGVSQSPRYKVAKRGQDVALRCDPISGHVSLFWYQQALGQGPEFLTYFQNEAQLDKSGLPSDRFFAERPEGSVSTLKIQRTQQEDSAVYLCASSDRTGERHEQYFGPGTRLTVT.

V usage is TRBV5-1 and J usage is TRBJ1-6; D remains ambiguous. This CDR3 region has 14 residues. Germline V gene sequence: CDR1 SGHRS, CDR2 YFSETQ. V was trimmed by 3 bases and J by 3 bases, leaving 7 bases between them. CDR3 nucleotides: TGCGCCAGCAGCTCGGGAGGCTATAATTCACCCCTCCACTTT. This gives the protein CASSSGGYNSPLHF.

The genes are TRBV7-3 and TRBJ2-6; D unresolved. Trimming pared 3 bases from V and 4 bases from J, leaving 10 bases between. The CDR3 is 15 residues long. Germline V lookup: CDR1 SGHTA, CDR2 FQGTGA. The CDR3 nucleotides read TGTGCCAGCAGCTTCGCACGGGCCGGGGCCAACGTCCTGACTTTC. Encoded protein: CASSFARAGANVLTF.

This clonotype has at least ten counts. CDR3 sequence: CATRLGENTEAFF. The CDR3 region has the DNA TGTGCCACCCGCCTTGGGGAGAACACTGAAGCTTTCTTT. The gene calls are TRBV24-1 and TRBJ1-1; unclear D gene. Looked up from germline, CDR1 is KGHDR and CDR2 is SFDVKD. The CDR3 loop spans 13 amino acids. V lost 9 bases and J 1 base, leaving 11 bases between the germline ends.

This clonotype came up a few times. The rearrangement joins TRBV3-1 to TRBJ2-4, with D perhaps matching TRBD2 (6 bases). The CDR3 loop spans 18 amino acids. Trimming took off 2 bases at V and 0 bases at J, with 17 bases between the two ends. CDR1 and CDR2 (germline): LGHDT, YNNKEL (reference sequence). This chain's CDR3 is CASSQPPGAGIAKNIQYF. CDR3 nucleotide sequence: TGTGCCAGCAGCCAACCTCCCGGGGCGGGGATAGCCAAAAACATTCAGTACTTC.

This clonotype was detected only once. The rearrangement joins TRBV9 to TRBJ1-3; D remains ambiguous. The V gene's germline CDR1 is SGDLS and CDR2 YYNGEE. CDR3 length: 14 amino acids. Trimming stripped 0 bases from V and 0 bases from J, with 4 bases between. DNA of the CDR3: TGTGCCAGCAGCGTAGATAACTCTGGAAACACCATATATTTT. Its translation: CASSVDNSGNTIYF.